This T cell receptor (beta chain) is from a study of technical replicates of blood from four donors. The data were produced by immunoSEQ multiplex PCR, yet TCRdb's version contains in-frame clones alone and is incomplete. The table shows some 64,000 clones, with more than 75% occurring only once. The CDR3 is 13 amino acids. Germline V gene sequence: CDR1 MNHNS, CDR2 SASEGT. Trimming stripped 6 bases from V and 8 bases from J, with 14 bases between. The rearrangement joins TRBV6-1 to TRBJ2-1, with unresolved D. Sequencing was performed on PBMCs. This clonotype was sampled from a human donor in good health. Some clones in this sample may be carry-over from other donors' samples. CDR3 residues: CASSARLFDEQFF. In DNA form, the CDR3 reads TGTGCCAGCAGCGCCAGACTCTTCGATGAGCAGTTCTTC.